These 26 T cell receptor beta chains share one sample of origin, sequenced in a study of shared clonotypes between healthy human individuals. Here immunoSEQ multiplex PCR was the method, and the copy in TCRdb shows in-frame clones only, minus some. The sample contains 1.5 million to 2.5 million clones, about 95% of which appear only once. Terminally differentiated effector memory CD45RA+ cells were excluded from the naive CD8 cells, which were CD45RO-negative and positively selected for CCR7. Input material: naive CD8+ T cells sorted from blood. The receptors here all came from a man aged 18 to 30 in good health.

This sequence joins TRBV6-5 and TRBJ2-7, with D possibly being TRBD1 (7 bases). From germline, CDR1 is MNHEY and CDR2 SVGAGI. The CDR3 is 13 residues long. Deletions cut 4 bases from V and 5 bases from J, with 12 bases between. The CDR3 sequence is CASSFQGGNEQYF. The DNA of the CDR3 is TGTGCCAGCAGTTTCCAGGGGGGCAACGAGCAGTACTTC.

The V and J genes are TRBV5-6 and TRBJ1-2; TRBD1 aligns across 7 bases. The V gene end was trimmed by 5 bases and the J gene end by 4 bases; junction bases not matched to a gene: 5. CDR1 SGHDT and CDR2 YYEEEE come from the germline V gene. CDR3 length: 13 amino acids. The CDR3 coding sequence is TGTGCCAGCAGGATTCAGGGGGGCTATGGCTACACCTTC. This gives the protein CASRIQGGYGYTF.

The chain uses TRBV5-1 and TRBJ1-4, with D unresolved. CDR1 and CDR2 from the germline V gene are SGHRS and YFSETQ. The V gene lost 1 base and the J gene lost 0 bases, with 10 bases spanning the gap. This CDR3 has 16 residues. The CDR3 nucleotides read TGCGCCAGCAGCTTGTATTCGGGTACAACTAATGAAAAACTGTTTTTT. It is translated as CASSLYSGTTNEKLFF. The variable domain in full, with the rest retrieved from reference TRBV5-1 and TRBJ1-4, is KAGVTQTPRYLIKTRGQQVTLSCSPISGHRSVSWYQQTPGQGLQFLFEYFSETQRNKGNFPGRFSGRQFSNSRSEMNVSTLELGDSALYLCASSLYSGTTNEKLFFGSGTQLSVL.

On this clone itself: At the DNA level, this CDR3 is encoded by other sequences in the same sample as well. The rearrangement uses TRBV5-4 and TRBJ1-2, with a tentative D call TRBD1 (6 bases). Deletions cut 1 base from V and 8 bases from J, with 15 bases between. The V gene's germline CDR1 is SGHNT and CDR2 YYREEE (reference sequence). This CDR3 comprises 14 residues. CDR3 coding DNA: TGTGCCAGCAGCTTGTTCGGGGGGGCGAGAGGCTACACCTTC. Residues: CASSLFGGARGYTF.

The CDR3: CASSSGGASGDTIVSYNEQFF. The CDR3 DNA reads TGTGCCAGCAGCTCTGGGGGCGCTAGCGGGGATACCATCGTCTCCTACAATGAGCAGTTCTTC. The chain has TRBV7-8 and TRBJ2-1; TRBD2 aligns across 9 bases. The ends lost 4 bases at V and 0 bases at J; junction bases unmatched: 19. CDR1 is SGHVS and CDR2 is FQNEAQ in the germline V gene. The CDR3 runs 21 residues.

CDR3 DNA sequence: TGTGCCAGCAGTGACGGGACTGAGGAGACCCAGTACTTC. Encoded protein: CASSDGTEETQYF. This chain joins TRBV2 and TRBJ2-5; D is perhaps TRBD2 (6 bases). The CDR3 extends over 13 amino acids. Trimming took off 3 bases at V and 5 bases at J, with 10 bases between the two ends. The germline CDR1 and CDR2 sequences are SNHLY and FYNNEI.

CDR3 region: CASSQDASGLRTSSYNEQFF. The CDR3, as DNA: TGTGCCAGCAGCCAAGATGCAAGCGGATTAAGAACGAGCTCCTACAATGAGCAGTTCTTC. The chain joins TRBV4-2 to TRBJ2-1; the D gene is possibly TRBD2 (5 bases). The CDR3 length is 20 residues. V was shortened by 0 bases and J by 0 bases, with 21 bases between the two germline ends. Germline CDR1 and CDR2: LGHNA and YNFKEQ.

The CDR3 loop is CASKGPGVQLGANVLTF. The CDR3 DNA reads TGTGCCAGCAAGGGGCCGGGCGTACAATTGGGGGCCAACGTCCTGACTTTC. The rearrangement uses TRBV27 and TRBJ2-6; TRBD1 is a possible D gene (5 bases). The CDR3 covers 17 residues. Germline CDR1 reads MNHEY; CDR2 reads SMNVEV (reference sequence). The V end was cut by 7 bases, the J end by 4 bases, with 20 bases between. Full variable domain (remainder filled in from reference TRBV27 and TRBJ2-6): EAQVTQNPRYLITVTGKKLTVTCSQNMNHEYMSWYRQDPGLGLRQIYYSMNVEVTDKGDVPEGYKVSRKEKRNFPLILESPSPNQTSLYFCASKGPGVQLGANVLTFGAGSRLTVL.

The chain couples TRBV15 to TRBJ2-1, with D maybe TRBD2 (6 bases). With 6 bases removed from V and 4 bases from J, the gap between germline ends came to 13 bases. This CDR3 has 14 amino acids. Germline V gene lookup returns CDR1 LNHNV and CDR2 YYDKDF (reference sequence). This CDR3 reads CATSDAGPYNEQFF. CDR3 in DNA: TGTGCCACCAGTGACGCGGGACCATACAATGAGCAGTTCTTC.

The chain carries TRBV27 and TRBJ2-1; D is possibly TRBD1 (6 bases). CDR3 length equals 14 residues. Trimming took off 0 bases at V and 8 bases at J, with 11 bases between the two ends. From germline, CDR1 is MNHEY and CDR2 SMNVEV (reference sequence). This chain's CDR3 is CASSLSGGYDEQFF. The CDR3 coding sequence is TGTGCCAGCAGTTTATCAGGGGGTTACGATGAGCAGTTCTTC.

Comment on this clone: Other DNA sequences from this sample encode an identical CDR3 as well. The chain combines TRBV7-9 with TRBJ1-5; D is unresolved. The CDR3 consists of 13 residues. The V gene's germline CDR1 is SEHNR and CDR2 FQNEAQ (reference sequence). Trimming took 1 base from V and 7 from J, leaving 8 bases between them. In DNA, the CDR3 is TGTGCCAGCAGCTTAGGCGGTTCCCAGCCCCAGCATTTT. It is translated as CASSLGGSQPQHF.

The chain recombines TRBV11-2 with TRBJ2-1; D is undetermined. V shed 2 bases and J shed 6 bases, with 8 bases lying between them. Germline V gene sequence: CDR1 SGHAT, CDR2 FQNNGV. The CDR3 is 13 residues long. The CDR3, as DNA: TGTGCCAGCAGCTTAATTGGTGTCAATGAGCAGTTCTTC. The encoded protein is CASSLIGVNEQFF.

This sequence joins TRBV30 and TRBJ2-7; 9 nucleotides agree with TRBD1. The V gene's germline CDR1 is GTSNPN and CDR2 SVGIG (reference sequence). J was trimmed by 3 bases and V by 4 bases; bases with no gene match: 10. The CDR3 totals 15 residues. The CDR3 DNA sequence: TGTGCCTGGAAAGCCCTGGGACAGGGACTCTACGAGCAGTACTTC. It translates to CAWKALGQGLYEQYF.

The chain has TRBV11-2 and TRBJ2-5, with D perhaps TRBD1 (5 bases). Germline assignment: CDR1 SGHAT and CDR2 FQNNGV. This CDR3 contains 15 residues. With 1 base removed from V and 0 bases from J, the gap between germline ends came to 9 bases. The CDR3, as DNA: TGTGCCAGCAGCTTAGCCAGGGCCGACCAAGAGACCCAGTACTTC. Translating it yields CASSLARADQETQYF.

This chain links TRBV4-2 with TRBJ1-1, with D possibly TRBD1 on 6 matching bases. Germline V gives CDR1 LGHNA, CDR2 YNFKEQ. V was pared by 1 base and J by 4 bases, with 16 bases between. The CDR3 has 16 amino acids. This CDR3 is CASSQGAWGLGTEAFF. Here the CDR3 DNA reads TGTGCCAGCAGCCAAGGGGCGTGGGGGCTGGGCACTGAAGCTTTCTTT.

The V and J genes are TRBV19 and TRBJ1-2, with D unclear. Between the trimmed V and J ends, which lost 0 bases and 2 bases, there was a span of 7 bases. Per germline, CDR1 LNHDA and CDR2 SQIVND (reference sequence). This CDR3 is built from 14 residues. CDR3 DNA: TGTGCCAGTAGTATAGACGTGGTAAACTATGGCTACACCTTC. Translated: CASSIDVVNYGYTF.

This chain joins TRBV11-2 and TRBJ2-7, with D hard to call. The CDR3 has 13 amino acids. The germline gives CDR1 SGHAT, CDR2 FQNNGV. Trimming took off 4 bases at V and 0 bases at J, with 7 bases between the two ends. The CDR3 nucleotides are TGTGCCAGCAGCTGGGCTAACTCCTACGAGCAGTACTTC. This translates into CASSWANSYEQYF.

The chain is built from TRBV14 and TRBJ2-1, with 9 bases matching TRBD2. CDR1 SGHDN and CDR2 FVKESK come from the germline V gene. V dropped 7 bases and J dropped 3; count of bases not matched to a gene: 7. The CDR3 extends over 15 amino acids. This chain's CDR3 is CASTAGGQVYNEQFF. The CDR3 nucleotides are TGTGCCAGCACGGCGGGGGGGCAGGTCTACAATGAGCAGTTCTTC.

J is TRBJ1-1 and V is TRBV23-1; D might be TRBD1 (5 bases). TRBV23-1 is classed as an ORF, of uncertain function. Trimming took 6 bases from V and 0 from J, leaving 17 bases between them. The length of the CDR3 is 16 residues. CDR3 in DNA: TGCGCCAGCAGATCGGGACCAAAGACTATGAACACTGAAGCTTTCTTT. This encodes CASRSGPKTMNTEAFF.

Comments on this clone: Other DNA sequences in the same sample also yield this CDR3. The V and J genes are TRBV7-9 and TRBJ2-7; possible D gene TRBD2, 6 bases. Germline values: CDR1 SEHNR, CDR2 FQNEAQ (reference sequence). The CDR3 covers 14 residues. Deletions cut 2 bases from V and 1 base from J, with 9 bases between. In DNA, the CDR3 is TGTGCCAGCAGCTTACGGGACTCATCCTACGAGCAGTACTTC. Amino acids: CASSLRDSSYEQYF.

The chain combines TRBV9 with TRBJ2-1; D is unresolved. Germline assignment: CDR1 SGDLS and CDR2 YYNGEE. The CDR3 extends over 14 amino acids. V lost 4 bases to trimming and J lost 2 bases, with 10 bases between them. The CDR3: CASSPLPPYNEQFF. The DNA of the CDR3 is TGTGCCAGCAGCCCACTCCCTCCCTACAATGAGCAGTTCTTC.

This clone has just one count. The J gene is TRBJ2-7, the V gene TRBV13; tentative D call: TRBD2 (5 bases). Trimming took off 1 base at V and 5 bases at J, with 9 bases between the two ends. The V gene's germline CDR1 is PRHDT and CDR2 FYEKMQ (reference sequence). This CDR3 comprises 13 residues. The CDR3 region is CASSLANGDEQYF. The CDR3 coding sequence is TGTGCCAGCAGCTTAGCTAACGGGGACGAGCAGTACTTC.

This chain uses TRBV19 with TRBJ1-2, with 8 positions matching TRBD1. This CDR3 has 15 residues. The ends lost 5 bases at V and 1 base at J; junction bases unmatched: 6. Germline CDR1 reads LNHDA; CDR2 reads SQIVND (reference sequence). The CDR3 protein is CASSSQTGVNYGYTF. CDR3 nucleotide sequence: TGTGCCAGTAGTTCCCAGACAGGGGTTAACTATGGCTACACCTTC.

V and J are TRBV6-5 and TRBJ1-2; 7 nucleotides agree with TRBD1. This CDR3 has 14 amino acids. The junction had 11 bases not matched to a gene; V was cut back by 5 bases and J by 8 bases. Germline CDR1 MNHEY, CDR2 SVGAGI. The CDR3 region is CASSPLEGAGGYTF. DNA of the CDR3: TGTGCCAGCAGTCCCCTGGAGGGGGCGGGAGGCTACACCTTC.

The rearrangement joins TRBV7-9 to TRBJ1-4; 7 bases are a match to TRBD1. Germline V gene lookup returns CDR1 SEHNR and CDR2 FQNEAQ (reference sequence). The CDR3 spans 17 residues. V dropped 3 bases and J dropped 1; count of bases not matched to a gene: 8. In nucleotides, the CDR3 is TGTGCCAGCAGCTTTGAGGGGGCCGGACTAACTAATGAAAAACTGTTTTTT. Protein product: CASSFEGAGLTNEKLFF.

As to this clone: Other nucleotide sequences in the sample specify the same CDR3. The chain is built from TRBV27 and TRBJ2-7; 7 bases are a match to TRBD2. The J segment lost 3 bases and the V segment lost 1 base, leaving 0 bases of the junction unmatched. Germline CDR1 and CDR2: MNHEY and SMNVEV (reference sequence). The CDR3 runs to 13 residues. The chain's CDR3 is CASSLWEGYEQYF. CDR3 in DNA: TGTGCCAGCAGTTTATGGGAGGGCTACGAGCAGTACTTC.